One sample yielded the 3 T cell receptor beta chains listed below, sequenced in a study of CD8+ T cells in alopecia areata. Following RNA extraction, reverse transcription yielded cDNA that acted as the sequencing template. The data were produced by immunoSEQ multiplex PCR, yet TCRdb's version contains in-frame clones alone and is incomplete. This repertoire shows roughly 250,000 clones, roughly 69% found once; its top ten account for 1% to 1.5%. The specimen was CD4+ T cells sorted from blood, collected at week 0. These receptor sequences come from a human donor with alopecia areata.

The V gene is TRBV11-1, the J gene TRBJ2-2; D is unclear. Germline V gene data show CDR1 as SGHAT and CDR2 as FQDESV (reference sequence). Trimming shortened V by 3 bases and J by 0 bases, and 8 bases separated the two germline ends. The CDR3 runs 15 residues. The CDR3 is CASSFITANTGELFF. Here the CDR3 DNA reads TGTGCCAGCAGCTTTATCACAGCGAACACCGGGGAGCTGTTTTTT.

This chain joins TRBV27 and TRBJ2-3, with 7 bases fitting TRBD1. Germline V gives CDR1 MNHEY, CDR2 SMNVEV (reference sequence). The CDR3 extends over 15 amino acids. Trimming took 3 bases from V and 2 from J; bases not matched to a gene: 5. The CDR3 region has the DNA TGTGCCAGCAGTTTGCAACAGGGGTTCACAGATACGCAGTATTTT. Translating it yields CASSLQQGFTDTQYF.

This clone appeared a single time. The chain employs TRBV30 and TRBJ1-4; a possible D gene is TRBD1 (5 bases). The CDR3 extends over 14 amino acids. Trimming removed 0 bases at V and 8 bases at J, with 13 bases between. Germline CDR1 GTSNPN, CDR2 SVGIG (reference sequence). The CDR3 nucleotides are TGTGCCTGGAGTGTCGGCAGGGTTTACGAAAAACTGTTTTTT. Its translation is CAWSVGRVYEKLFF.